Given below is one T cell receptor beta chain in context. The data originate from a study of cytotoxic CD8 clonotypes in ibrutinib-treated CLL. CDR1 SGHRS and CDR2 YFSETQ come from the germline V gene. V lost 4 bases and J lost 7; bases outside the gene matches: 9. The CDR3 loop spans 15 amino acids. Sequenced by immunoSEQ multiplex PCR; TCRdb stores in-frame clones only, minus some. This sample yields tens of thousands of clones, of which roughly three fifths are seen a single time; roughly 22% belongs to the top ten. The input for sequencing was PBMCs, taken after 24 months of ibrutinib treatment. The clonotype originates from a human donor with chronic lymphocytic leukemia. The V gene is TRBV5-1, the J gene TRBJ2-1; 9 bases are shared with TRBD2. The CDR3 coding sequence is TGCGCCAGCAGCCTTAGCGGGAGTTGGGCGAATGAGCAGTTCTTC. As protein: CASSLSGSWANEQFF.